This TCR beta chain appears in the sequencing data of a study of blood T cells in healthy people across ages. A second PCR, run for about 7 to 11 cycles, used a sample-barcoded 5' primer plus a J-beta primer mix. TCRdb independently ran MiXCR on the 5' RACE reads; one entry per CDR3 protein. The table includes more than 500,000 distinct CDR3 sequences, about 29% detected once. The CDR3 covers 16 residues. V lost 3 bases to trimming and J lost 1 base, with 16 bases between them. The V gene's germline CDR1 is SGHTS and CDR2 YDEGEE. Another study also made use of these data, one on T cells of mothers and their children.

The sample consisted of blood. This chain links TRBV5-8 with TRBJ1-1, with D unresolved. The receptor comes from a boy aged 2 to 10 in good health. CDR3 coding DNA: TGTGCCAGCAGCTCTCGAACGCATGAACGGAACACTGAAGCTTTCTTT. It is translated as CASSSRTHERNTEAFF.